This TCR beta chain was observed in a study of blood T cell repertoires in COVID-19. Across the study: Material from acute and convalescent COVID-19 was sourced from the United States, Italy and Spain. In each case, the material was cDNA or gDNA derived from T cells, B-cell-depleted T cells, or PBMCs.

V was cut by 5 bases and J by 0 bases, with 13 bases left in between. CDR1 SNHLY and CDR2 FYNNEI come from the germline V gene. This CDR3 comprises 16 residues. Per the original data handling: Reference gene primer amplification yielded estimated nucleated cell counts. Produced via immunoSEQ multiplex PCR; TCRdb's table is partial and in-frame only. V and J calls and clone size are those listed in that table; D and trimming were worked out from the DNA. Among some 47,000 clones, around 87% were seen once, and the ten largest hold roughly 21%. This chain uses TRBV2 with TRBJ1-4; no clear D. Sequencing was done on a sample of peripheral blood. This sequence originates from a woman over 75 in a cohort sampled during active or convalescent COVID-19. CDR3: CASSPLGGSTNEKLFF. The DNA of the CDR3 is TGTGCCAGCAGTCCCCTAGGCGGTTCAACTAATGAAAAACTGTTTTTT.